The clone carrying this T cell receptor (beta chain) has a count of ten or more. Its antigen remains unidentified. The germline CDR1 and CDR2 sequences are DFQATT and SNEGSKA (reference sequence). V lost 6 bases, J lost 7 bases, and 19 bases lay in between. The CDR3 is 13 amino acids. This specimen belongs to a study of neurological immune-mediated disorders. Study outcomes and limitations: Patients with HTLV-1-associated myelopathy showed the most TCR clonal expansion. Those with multiple sclerosis showed the least, falling below healthy controls.

A single record per CDR3 protein comes from TCRdb applying MiXCR to the 5' RACE reads. The data contain about 27,000 distinct CDR3 sequences, under 25% of them singletons. The specimen sequenced was PBMCs. This clonotype was obtained from a woman aged 55-75 years in good health. This chain uses TRBV20-1 with TRBJ2-7; D is perhaps TRBD2 (5 bases). The CDR3, as DNA: TGCAGTGCCCACGATCGACCGGGATGGGAGCAGTACTTC. This codes for CSAHDRPGWEQYF.